Below, one T cell receptor beta chain is given with its context. Its antigen is not known. Germline is not matched at one junction end, which may reflect a read error. This CDR3 is built from 15 residues. The germline gives CDR1 SGHTA, CDR2 FQGTGA. For the second PCR, which ran for about 6 to 11 cycles, a sample-barcoded 5' primer and a J-beta primer mix were used. MiXCR, run by TCRdb on the 5' RACE reads, gives a single entry per CDR3 protein. The data hold 650,000 to 1,000,000 distinct CDR3 sequences, with about 36% observed a single time. The source of the sample is a study of blood T cells in healthy people across ages. Study-level points and caveats: It was not known whether donors were CMV positive (a possible confounder of expanded clonotype changes).

The sequenced sample was blood. The receptor was derived from a young man in good health. This chain links TRBV7-3 with TRBJ2-3; 8 bases are a match to TRBD1. This CDR3 reads CASSVTTGAGDTQYF. The CDR3 nucleotides are TGTGCCAGCAGCGTAACGACAGGGGCCGGAGATACGCAGTATTTT.